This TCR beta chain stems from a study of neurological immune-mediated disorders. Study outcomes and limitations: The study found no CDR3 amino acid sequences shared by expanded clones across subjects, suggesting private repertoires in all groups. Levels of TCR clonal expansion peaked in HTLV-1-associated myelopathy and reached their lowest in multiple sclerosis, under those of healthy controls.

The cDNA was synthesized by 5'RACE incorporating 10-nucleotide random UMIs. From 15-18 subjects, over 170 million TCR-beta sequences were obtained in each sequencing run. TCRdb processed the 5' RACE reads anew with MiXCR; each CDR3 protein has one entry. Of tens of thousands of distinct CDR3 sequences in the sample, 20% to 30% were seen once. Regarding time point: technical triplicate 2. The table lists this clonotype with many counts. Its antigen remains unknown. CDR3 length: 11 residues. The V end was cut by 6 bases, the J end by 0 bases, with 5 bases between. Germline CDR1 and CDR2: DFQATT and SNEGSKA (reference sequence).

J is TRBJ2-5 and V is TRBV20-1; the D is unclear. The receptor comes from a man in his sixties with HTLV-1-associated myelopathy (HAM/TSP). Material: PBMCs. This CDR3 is CSATYQETQYF. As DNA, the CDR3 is TGCAGTGCCACCTACCAAGAGACCCAGTACTTC.